These T cell receptor beta chains were read from a single sample in a study of T cell repertoires in cytomegalovirus infection. TCRdb re-called the reads with MiXCR, one entry per CDR3 protein. Of 700,000 to 950,000 distinct CDR3 sequences in the sample, around a third were seen once. The antigens these receptors bind are not known. The sequencing here drew on cultured CD8+ T cells from PBMCs, taken from culture after CMV antigen stimulation. The receptor source for this set is a human donor in good health (CMV status not recorded). Some clones in this sample may be carry-over from other donors' samples. The CDR3 runs from the conserved cysteine through the conserved F or W. A D gene is named only where the DNA matches it firmly. Expanded clones get a size class; other rows say once, few or many, or leave the size out.

clone_size j_call d_call v_call cdr3_aa cdr3_nt
NA TRBJ2-2 NA TRBV7-9 CASSSSDRLEVPNTGELFF TGTGCCAGCAGCTCATCCGACAGGCTGGAGGTACCGAACACCGGGGAGCTGTTTTTT
once TRBJ2-6 TRBD1 TRBV19 CASRLQGSSGANVLTF TGTGCCAGTAGGTTACAGGGGAGCTCTGGGGCCAACGTCCTGACTTTC
NA TRBJ2-2 NA TRBV27 CASSLTAVVGTGELFF TGTGCCAGCAGTTTGACGGCAGTCGTAGGCACCGGGGAGCTGTTTTTT
NA TRBJ2-3 NA TRBV7-9 CASSLGGGADYTQYF TGTGCCAGCAGCTTAGGCGGGGGCGCCGACTATACGCAGTATTTT
once TRBJ1-5 TRBD1 TRBV19 CATSGQAAYQPQHF TGTGCCACCAGTGGACAGGCGGCCTATCAGCCCCAGCATTTT
NA TRBJ2-3 NA TRBV12-3/TRBV12-4 CASSLSGFETDTQYF TGTGCCAGCAGTTTATCAGGGTTCGAGACAGATACGCAGTATTTT
NA TRBJ2-4 NA TRBV15 CATSGTTSGAKNIQYF TGTGCCACCAGCGGGACGACGTCGGGGGCCAAAAACATTCAGTACTTC
NA TRBJ1-2 NA TRBV7-6 CASSPGKGWGNGYTF TGTGCCAGCAGCCCAGGGAAGGGATGGGGCAATGGCTACACCTTC
NA TRBJ2-3 NA TRBV6-2/TRBV6-3 CASSRITDTQYF TGTGCCAGTTCGAGGATCACAGATACGCAGTATTTT
NA TRBJ2-2 TRBD1 TRBV27 CATEDRGGTGELFF TGTGCCACCGAGGACAGGGGCGGCACCGGGGAGCTGTTTTTT
NA TRBJ1-1 TRBD1 TRBV12-5 CASGPPGQGNTEAFF TGTGCTAGTGGGCCCCCGGGACAGGGGAACACTGAAGCTTTCTTT
NA TRBJ2-6 TRBD1 TRBV6-5 CASGLRDRTSGANVLTF TGTGCCAGCGGATTACGGGACAGGACGTCCGGGGCCAACGTCCTGACTTTC
NA TRBJ1-4 NA TRBV2 CASRRESSNEKLFF TGTGCCAGCAGGCGGGAATCCTCTAATGAAAAACTGTTTTTT
NA TRBJ2-5 TRBD1 TRBV12-3/TRBV12-4 CASRESRGTEETQYF TGTGCCAGCAGGGAGTCCAGGGGGACGGAAGAGACCCAGTACTTC
NA TRBJ2-5 TRBD1 TRBV7-6 CASSLFPLQGETQYF TGTGCCAGCAGCTTGTTCCCTTTACAGGGGGAGACCCAGTACTTC
NA TRBJ2-2 TRBD2 TRBV3-1 CASTQYLAGDTGELFF TGTGCCAGCACCCAGTACCTAGCGGGGGACACCGGGGAGCTGTTTTTT